In this sample, the clone carrying this T cell receptor (beta chain) turned up many times. Its target is unknown. The entry originates in a study of T-cell reconstitution after alpha-beta-depleted transplantation in children. Preparation of the TCRbeta library used unique molecular identifiers. TCRdb used MiXCR to reprocess the PCR reads, holding one entry per CDR3 protein. This sample has approximately 630,000 distinct CDR3 sequences, with over 10% found just once. Study-level results: T-cell numbers and diversity, one year after transplant, stemmed largely from T cells that were newly produced.

This CDR3 region has 14 residues. The V and J ends lost 4 bases and 0 bases respectively, with 11 bases between them. CDR1 is SGHRS, CDR2 YFSETQ, per germline. The specimen was PBMCs, collected before TCRalphabeta/CD19-depleted stem cell transplant. This TCR was recovered from a girl aged 2-9 years with congenital amegakaryocytic thrombocytopenia, due to receive a stem cell transplant. V usage is TRBV5-1 and J usage is TRBJ2-7, with D perhaps TRBD1 (6 bases). The CDR3 nucleotides are TGCGCCAGCAGCCTCGGACAGAGCTCCTACGAGCAGTACTTC. It specifies CASSLGQSSYEQYF.